The clone carrying this TCR beta chain was observed a handful of times. The CDR3 covers 12 residues. The junction had 2 bases not matched to a gene; V was cut back by 6 bases and J by 3 bases. The data belong to a study of blood T cell repertoires in COVID-19. Data came from immunoSEQ multiplex PCR; TCRdb stores just in-frame clones and leaves some out. This table holds some 210,000 clones, approximately 78% found once. The material sequenced was PBMCs or T cells enriched from blood (not recorded which). The receptor was derived from a man between 35 and 55 years old who had recovered from COVID-19. The chain has TRBV12-3 or TRBV12-4 and TRBJ2-7; 7 positions agree with TRBD2. CDR3 in amino acids: CASSASGYEQYF. DNA for the CDR3: TGTGCCAGCAGCGCTAGCGGCTACGAGCAGTACTTC.